This is a list of T cell receptor beta chains from one sample in a study of T cells in localized non-small cell lung cancer. TCRdb's table, derived via immunoSEQ multiplex PCR, lists solely in-frame clones and lacks some. Among 45,000 to 55,000 clones listed, roughly 88% were seen once. The sample consisted of peripheral blood, taken before any cancer treatment. Receptors were obtained from an older male donor with stage III squamous cell lung carcinoma. The CDR3 runs from the conserved cysteine through the conserved F or W. The D gene is left open where the match is weak. Not all rows give a size; the values are once, few, many and, for expanded clones, a class.

clone_size | j_call | d_call | v_call | cdr3_aa | cdr3_nt
once | TRBJ1-2 | - | TRBV2 | CASRPTRQDYGYTF | TGTGCCAGCAGGCCAACCCGACAGGACTATGGCTACACCTTC
once | TRBJ1-1 | - | TRBV19 | CASSIQGPNTEAFF | TGTGCCAGCTCTATACAGGGCCCGAACACTGAAGCTTTCTTT
once | TRBJ2-2 | TRBD1 | TRBV27 | CASSSGTGSPGELFF | TGTGCCAGCAGCTCCGGGACAGGGTCCCCCGGGGAGCTGTTTTTT
- | TRBJ1-4 | - | TRBV9 | CASSFRQNEKLFF | TGTGCCAGCAGCTTTAGACAGAATGAAAAACTGTTTTTT
- | TRBJ2-7 | - | TRBV7-3 | CASSLPLGESSYEQYF | TGTGCCAGCAGCTTACCTCTGGGGGAGAGCTCCTACGAGCAGTACTTC
- | TRBJ1-2 | TRBD1 | TRBV7-2 | CASSSRQGSDGYTF | TGTGCCAGCAGCTCCCGACAGGGGAGTGATGGCTACACCTTC
- | TRBJ2-7 | TRBD2 | TRBV10-3 | CAARGGGSSYEQYF | TGTGCCGCTCGGGGCGGGGGGAGCTCCTACGAGCAGTACTTC
- | TRBJ2-2 | - | TRBV9 | CASSSTSTLFNTGELFF | TGTGCCAGCAGCTCAACCTCGACGCTATTCAACACCGGGGAGCTGTTTTTT
- | TRBJ2-7 | - | TRBV11-2 | CASSLAQGVPYEQYF | TGTGCCAGCAGCTTAGCTCAGGGAGTCCCCTACGAGCAGTACTTC
- | TRBJ2-7 | TRBD2 | TRBV5-8 | CASSHAGAYEQYF | TGTGCCAGCAGCCACGCGGGGGCCTACGAGCAGTACTTC
- | TRBJ1-2 | TRBD1 | TRBV5-6 | CASTSKDRAHGYTF | TGTGCCAGCACCTCGAAGGACAGGGCCCATGGCTACACCTTC
- | TRBJ2-5 | - | TRBV7-2 | CASSSGGTQYF | TGTGCCAGCAGCTCCGGGGGAACCCAGTACTTC
- | TRBJ1-2 | - | TRBV29-1 | CSVGGPDYGYTF | TGCAGCGTTGGAGGCCCAGACTATGGCTACACCTTC
- | TRBJ1-2 | - | TRBV4-3 | CASSQDLERMAVRFLYGYTF | TGCGCCAGCAGCCAAGATCTTGAAAGGATGGCAGTCCGCTTCCTCTATGGCTACACCTTC
- | TRBJ2-1 | TRBD2 | TRBV6-6 | CASSYLTSGGDNEQFF | TGTGCCAGCAGTTACCTCACTAGCGGGGGGGACAATGAGCAGTTCTTC
- | TRBJ2-7 | - | TRBV7-2 | CASSGRQGPYEQYF | TGTGCCAGCAGCGGCCGCCAGGGGCCCTACGAGCAGTACTTC
- | TRBJ1-5 | TRBD1 | TRBV27 | CASTGAWTGRSNQPQHF | TGTGCCAGCACTGGTGCCTGGACAGGGCGTAGCAATCAGCCCCAGCATTTT
- | TRBJ1-1 | - | TRBV5-5 | CASSRNGLSGTEAFF | TGTGCCAGCAGCCGTAATGGGCTCTCGGGCACTGAAGCTTTCTTT
- | TRBJ2-5 | - | TRBV14 | CASSQDSPRQETQYF | TGTGCCAGCAGCCAAGATTCCCCCAGACAAGAGACCCAGTACTTC
- | TRBJ1-2 | TRBD1 | TRBV2 | CASSGQGAPLLAGYTF | TGTGCCAGCAGCGGACAGGGGGCTCCTCTATTGGCTGGCTACACCTTC
- | TRBJ2-6 | TRBD1 | TRBV18 | CASSPGDRAFSGANVLTF | TGTGCCAGCTCACCCGGTGACAGGGCCTTCTCTGGGGCCAACGTCCTGACTTTC
- | TRBJ2-7 | - | TRBV7-9 | CASSLQDPYEQYF | TGTGCCAGCAGCTTACAAGACCCCTACGAGCAGTACTTC
- | TRBJ2-3 | TRBD1 | TRBV6-5 | CASRRTGPGTDTQYF | TGTGCCAGCCGACGGACAGGACCGGGCACAGATACGCAGTATTTT
- | TRBJ2-3 | TRBD2 | TRBV6-5 | CASRPEAGGQYF | TGTGCCAGCAGACCCGAGGCGGGAGGGCAGTATTTT
once | TRBJ1-2 | - | TRBV9 | CASSVESGRAYGYTF | TGTGCCAGCAGCGTAGAATCGGGCAGGGCCTATGGCTACACCTTC
- | TRBJ1-5 | - | TRBV18 | CASSPEGSVQPQHF | TGTGCCAGCTCACCAGAAGGAAGTGTTCAGCCCCAGCATTTT
- | TRBJ1-1 | - | TRBV18 | CASSPHDAMNTEAFF | TGTGCCAGCTCACCACATGACGCTATGAACACTGAAGCTTTCTTT
- | TRBJ1-2 | TRBD1 | TRBV29-1 | CSVQIQGALRNYGYTF | TGCAGCGTACAAATACAGGGGGCCCTACGAAACTATGGCTACACCTTC
- | TRBJ2-1 | - | TRBV5-1 | CASSSVWTGGGYNEQFF | TGCGCCAGCAGCTCGGTGTGGACAGGTGGGGGGTACAATGAGCAGTTCTTC
once | TRBJ2-3 | - | TRBV18 | CASSPRRLELTDTQYF | TGTGCCAGCTCACCACGTCGACTAGAATTAACAGATACGCAGTATTTT
- | TRBJ1-3 | - | TRBV5-5 | CASSLDGDSGNTIYF | TGTGCCAGCAGCTTGGACGGTGACTCTGGAAACACCATATATTTT
- | TRBJ1-1 | - | TRBV16 | CASSPLQGYTEAFF | TGTGCCAGCAGCCCCCTGCAAGGGTACACTGAAGCTTTCTTT
- | TRBJ1-2 | - | TRBV10-3 | CAISESRLADGYTF | TGTGCCATCAGTGAGTCTAGGCTGGCGGATGGCTACACCTTC
- | TRBJ1-1 | - | TRBV5-1 | CASRPFEGLNTEAFF | TGCGCCAGCAGGCCGTTTGAGGGCCTGAACACTGAAGCTTTCTTT
- | TRBJ2-7 | TRBD2 | TRBV27 | CASSTKTSPFSYEQYF | TGTGCCAGCAGTACTAAGACTAGCCCTTTTTCCTACGAGCAGTACTTC
- | TRBJ2-2 | - | TRBV19 | CASSKGNTGELFF | TGTGCCAGTAGTAAGGGGAACACCGGGGAGCTGTTTTTT
- | TRBJ1-5 | - | TRBV19 | CASSIRLDLSGGGNQPQHF | TGTGCCAGTAGTATCCGATTAGATTTGTCGGGGGGTGGCAATCAGCCCCAGCATTTT
- | TRBJ2-5 | - | TRBV6-5 | CASSLGGGPETQYF | TGTGCCAGCAGCTTGGGGGGTGGGCCCGAGACCCAGTACTTC
- | TRBJ2-3 | TRBD1 | TRBV7-9 | CASSLGDRGSTDTQYF | TGTGCCAGCAGCTTGGGGGACAGGGGGAGCACAGATACGCAGTATTTT
- | TRBJ1-4 | - | TRBV4-1 | CASSQVNLIYFNEKLFF | TGCGCCAGCAGCCAAGTGAATCTGATATACTTTAATGAAAAACTGTTTTTT
- | TRBJ1-5 | - | TRBV7-8 | CASSLAPTGAGQPQHF | TGTGCCAGCAGCTTGGCTCCGACGGGGGCGGGTCAGCCCCAGCATTTT
- | TRBJ1-1 | TRBD1 | TRBV6-6 | CASRLGTGEAFF | TGTGCCAGCAGACTAGGGACAGGAGAAGCTTTCTTT
- | TRBJ1-1 | TRBD1 | TRBV18 | CASSRLQGAITEAFF | TGTGCCAGCTCGCGTCTACAGGGGGCGATAACTGAAGCTTTCTTT
- | TRBJ2-5 | TRBD2 | TRBV5-1 | CASSAGTSGTETQYF | TGCGCCAGCAGCGCCGGGACTAGCGGTACCGAGACCCAGTACTTC
- | TRBJ2-5 | - | TRBV7-9 | CAQTEKGDQETQYF | TGTGCGCAAACGGAGAAGGGGGACCAAGAGACCCAGTACTTC
- | TRBJ1-3 | TRBD1 | TRBV5-1 | CASSPDPGTAGNTIYF | TGCGCCAGCAGCCCAGACCCTGGGACAGCTGGAAACACCATATATTTT
- | TRBJ2-3 | TRBD2 | TRBV5-6 | CASSLSSGSNTDTQYF | TGTGCCAGCAGCTTGTCGAGCGGGAGTAACACAGATACGCAGTATTTT
- | TRBJ1-2 | TRBD1 | TRBV2 | CASSPTGGGYGYTF | TGTGCCAGCAGCCCCACAGGGGGTGGCTATGGCTACACCTTC
- | TRBJ2-1 | TRBD2 | TRBV5-1 | CASSLDARLAGSYEQFF | TGCGCCAGCAGCTTGGATGCCAGACTAGCGGGGTCGTATGAGCAGTTCTTC
- | TRBJ1-6 | - | TRBV30 | CAWSNGGIANSPLHF | TGTGCCTGGAGTAACGGAGGAATCGCAAATTCACCCCTCCACTTT
- | TRBJ1-5 | TRBD1 | TRBV2 | CASSGTGEVQPQHF | TGTGCCAGCAGTGGAACAGGGGAGGTACAGCCCCAGCATTTT
- | TRBJ1-1 | TRBD1 | TRBV4-2 | CASSQRQTGVTEAFF | TGTGCCAGCAGCCAACGCCAGACAGGGGTGACTGAAGCTTTCTTT
- | TRBJ2-3 | - | TRBV9 | CASSGGPGPDTQYF | TGTGCCAGCAGCGGGGGTCCGGGCCCAGATACGCAGTATTTT
few | TRBJ2-1 | - | TRBV10-3 | CAISEERVREFF | TGTGCCATCAGTGAGGAGCGGGTTCGGGAGTTCTTC
few | TRBJ1-1 | - | TRBV4-3 | CASSQDDNSPTNTEAFF | TGCGCCAGCAGCCAAGATGACAACAGCCCAACTAACACTGAAGCTTTCTTT
- | TRBJ2-2 | - | TRBV2 | CASSEIDSATGELFF | TGTGCCAGCAGTGAAATAGACAGCGCCACCGGGGAGCTGTTTTTT
- | TRBJ1-2 | - | TRBV6-6 | CASSYGAGTSYGYTF | TGTGCCAGCAGTTACGGGGCAGGGACTAGCTATGGCTACACCTTC
- | TRBJ2-7 | TRBD1 | TRBV5-4 | CASSLVYRGTGGYEQYF | TGTGCCAGCAGCTTGGTCTATAGAGGGACAGGGGGATACGAGCAGTACTTC
- | TRBJ2-3 | - | TRBV5-8 | CASSPGELARTDTQYF | TGTGCCAGCAGCCCGGGGGAATTGGCCCGCACAGATACGCAGTATTTT